This TCR beta chain appears in the sequencing data of a study of regulatory T cells in long-lasting Graves disease. In this sample, this clonotype turned up many times. Arm-PCR of CDR3 regions and iRepertoire HTBI primers were used to build TCR beta libraries. A single record per CDR3 protein comes from TCRdb applying MiXCR to the multiplex PCR reads. The sample gives about 210,000 distinct CDR3 sequences, roughly 20% of which show up once; approximately 12% is in the top ten. Noted time point: newly diagnosed GD, antithyroid drugs for less than 3 months. PBMC RNA served as the TCR library source. Trimming at V came to 6 bases and at J to 8 bases, leaving 4 bases not matched to a gene. CDR3 size: 13 residues. CDR1 is SNHLY, CDR2 FYNNEI, per germline. The sample also formed part of further work on T cells in Graves' hyperthyroidism and ophthalmopathy. That investigation notes: Ophthalmopathy stood apart from stable hyperthyroidism in a 13 V-J model.

The V call is TRBV2, the J call TRBJ1-4, with TRBD1 identical over 9 bases. The sequence came from a woman between 25 and 40 years old with Graves disease. Source: peripheral blood mononuclear cells (PBMCs), taken at new diagnosis, from a patient treated with antithyroid drugs. The CDR3 DNA is TGTGCCAGCAGACAGGGGGCGCGAGAAAAACTGTTTTTT. This translates into CASRQGAREKLFF.